The 32 T cell receptor beta chains in this list originate from one sample, sequenced in a study of blood T cell repertoires in COVID-19. The table came from immunoSEQ multiplex PCR; TCRdb's copy has only in-frame clones and leaves some out. The table records roughly 200,000 clones, around 86% of them present only once. Sequences were obtained from peripheral blood. These receptors were taken from a man aged 35 to 55 with acute or convalescent COVID-19.

The chain has TRBV7-7 and TRBJ2-3; tentative D call: TRBD1 (6 bases). Germline-derived CDR1 and CDR2 are SSHAT and FNYEAQ (reference sequence). Trimming cost V 5 bases and J 0 bases, with 12 bases left between them. The CDR3 runs to 15 residues. The CDR3 is CASSPTGLSTDTQYF. In nucleotides, the CDR3 is TGTGCCAGCAGCCCCACAGGGCTCAGCACAGATACGCAGTATTTT.

The chain recombines TRBV29-1 with TRBJ2-7; 12 positions agree with TRBD1. Germline V CDR1 and CDR2: SQVTM, ANQGSEA. V lost 6 bases to trimming and J lost 5 bases; unmatched junction nucleotides: 14. The CDR3 is 16 residues long. The chain's CDR3 is CSVPRGSGQGANEQYF. The CDR3 DNA sequence: TGCAGCGTCCCTAGGGGGTCGGGACAGGGGGCCAACGAGCAGTACTTC.

In its sample, this clone was seen once. The rearrangement links TRBV30 to TRBJ1-3; D is uncertain. Deletions cut 0 bases from V and 2 bases from J, with 5 bases between. Germline lookup yields CDR1 GTSNPN and CDR2 SVGIG (reference sequence). The CDR3 loop spans 13 amino acids. Here the CDR3 DNA reads TGTGCCTGGAGTGTTGTCACTGGAAACACCATATATTTT. It specifies CAWSVVTGNTIYF.

The V call is TRBV4-1, the J call TRBJ1-1; D remains unclear. The CDR3 loop spans 14 amino acids. V shed 0 bases and J shed 1 base, with 6 bases lying between them. CDR1 is MGHRA and CDR2 is YSYEKL in the germline V gene. This CDR3 reads CASSQDAPNTEAFF. CDR3 nucleotide sequence: TGCGCCAGCAGCCAAGATGCGCCGAACACTGAAGCTTTCTTT.

The V and J genes are TRBV5-1 and TRBJ2-5, with 7 bases fitting TRBD1. Trimming removed 0 bases from V and 1 base from J; junction bases left unmatched: 3. Germline V lookup: CDR1 SGHRS, CDR2 YFSETQ. This CDR3 is 15 amino acids long. The CDR3 DNA follows: TGCGCCAGCAGCTTGGTTGACAGGGCCCAAGAGACCCAGTACTTC. As protein: CASSLVDRAQETQYF. The full variable domain, completed using reference TRBV5-1 and TRBJ2-5, is KAGVTQTPRYLIKTRGQQVTLSCSPISGHRSVSWYQQTPGQGLQFLFEYFSETQRNKGNFPGRFSGRQFSNSRSEMNVSTLELGDSALYLCASSLVDRAQETQYFGPGTRLLVL.

V usage is TRBV6-5 and J usage is TRBJ1-2; 10 bases are shared with TRBD1. V was pared by 6 bases and J by 4 bases, with 2 bases of the junction left unmatched. Looked up from germline, CDR1 is MNHEY and CDR2 is SVGAGI. This CDR3 spans 13 amino acids. The chain's CDR3 is CASRGTGAYGYTF. The CDR3 coding sequence is TGTGCCAGCAGGGGGACAGGGGCCTATGGCTACACCTTC.

This rearrangement joins TRBV9 to TRBJ1-4; D remains unclear. Trimming shortened V by 0 bases and J by 8 bases, and 11 bases separated the two germline ends. The CDR3 contains 14 residues. Per the germline V gene, CDR1 is SGDLS and CDR2 is YYNGEE. The CDR3 region is CASSVGPGSEKLFF. CDR3 nucleotide sequence: TGTGCCAGCAGCGTAGGCCCGGGAAGCGAAAAACTGTTTTTT.

The chain joins TRBV7-2 to TRBJ2-1, with 9 bases aligning to TRBD2. This CDR3 has 14 amino acids. The trim removed 8 bases at V and 0 bases at J, leaving 2 bases unmatched. Germline values: CDR1 SGHTA, CDR2 FQGNSA. Written as DNA, the CDR3 is TGTGCCAGCCAGGGACTAGCCTCCTACAATGAGCAGTTCTTC. It is translated as CASQGLASYNEQFF.

CDR3 in amino acids: CASSVGQPAGNTIYF. The CDR3 region has the DNA TGCGCCAGCAGCGTAGGACAGCCCGCTGGAAACACCATATATTTT. The chain couples TRBV5-1 to TRBJ1-3, with D possibly TRBD1 on 6 matching bases. Trimming removed 4 bases from V and 2 bases from J, with 13 bases in between. CDR1 and CDR2 from the germline V gene are SGHRS and YFSETQ. This CDR3 contains 15 residues.

This chain uses TRBV5-1 with TRBJ1-5, with 7 bases lining up with TRBD1. Germline V CDR1 and CDR2: SGHRS, YFSETQ. V dropped 0 bases and J dropped 5; count of bases not matched to a gene: 5. This CDR3 contains 15 residues. The CDR3 DNA follows: TGCGCCAGCAGCTTGGCAGGGGGTGGGGATCAGCCCCAGCATTTT. Encoded protein: CASSLAGGGDQPQHF.

The rearrangement links TRBV6-6 to TRBJ1-2; 10 bases are a match to TRBD1. CDR1 is MNHNY, CDR2 SVGAGI, per germline (reference sequence). J gave up 4 bases and V 8 bases, and 7 bases lay outside the gene matches. The CDR3 spans 14 residues. The CDR3 loop is CASSGTGAFYGYTF. The CDR3 DNA follows: TGTGCCAGCTCCGGGACAGGGGCTTTCTATGGCTACACCTTC.

This clone was seen more than once but under ten times. This rearrangement joins TRBV5-1 to TRBJ2-7; D not resolved. The V gene lost 4 bases and the J gene lost 6 bases, with 11 bases spanning the gap. The germline V gene encodes CDR1 SGHRS and CDR2 YFSETQ. The CDR3 totals 12 residues. The CDR3: CASSDKMFEQYF. The CDR3, as DNA: TGCGCCAGCAGCGACAAAATGTTCGAGCAGTACTTC.

The chain has TRBV3-1 (or the pseudogene TRBV3-2) and TRBJ1-4, with a tentative D call TRBD1 (5 bases). The CDR3 runs to 15 residues. Germline CDR1 LGHDT, CDR2 YNNKEL (reference sequence). V was shortened by 0 bases and J by 6 bases, with 11 bases between the two germline ends. The DNA for the CDR3 is TGTGCCAGCAGCCAAGACCTCGGGACTGATGAAAAACTGTTTTTT. Translating gives CASSQDLGTDEKLFF.

The V and J genes are TRBV2 and TRBJ2-1, with no clear D. V lost 4 bases to trimming and J lost 6 bases, with 7 bases between them. Germline CDR1 and CDR2: SNHLY and FYNNEI. This CDR3 contains 12 residues. In nucleotides, the CDR3 is TGTGCCAGCAGTGTATCGGGCAATGAGCAGTTCTTC. This encodes CASSVSGNEQFF.

The genes are TRBV24-1 and TRBJ1-5; 9 nucleotides align to TRBD1. J gave up 4 bases and V 2 bases, and 5 bases lay outside the gene matches. Germline V CDR1 and CDR2: KGHDR, SFDVKD. The CDR3 length is 16 residues. DNA for the CDR3: TGTGCCACCAGTGATTCTCACAGGGGGCGGAATCAGCCCCAGCATTTT. Its protein is CATSDSHRGRNQPQHF.

The chain carries TRBV6-5 and TRBJ1-1, with D perhaps matching TRBD1 (5 bases). From germline, CDR1 is MNHEY and CDR2 SVGAGI. Trimming took 0 bases from V and 2 from J, leaving 13 bases between them. The CDR3 totals 16 residues. CDR3 loop: CASSYSLTAGNTEAFF. Written as DNA, the CDR3 is TGTGCCAGCAGTTACTCTTTGACAGCCGGAAACACTGAAGCTTTCTTT.

This chain uses TRBV5-1 with TRBJ2-3; TRBD2 matches at 7 bases. J gave up 6 bases and V 3 bases, and 4 bases lay outside the gene matches. CDR1 is SGHRS and CDR2 is YFSETQ in the germline V gene. This CDR3 has 13 residues. DNA of the CDR3: TGCGCCAGCAGCTCAGCGGGGTATGATACGCAGTATTTT. Translating gives CASSSAGYDTQYF.

The gene calls are TRBV19 and TRBJ2-6, with D perhaps TRBD1 (5 bases). The CDR3 consists of 15 residues. Trimming removed 3 bases from V and 4 bases from J, with 10 bases in between. From germline, CDR1 is LNHDA and CDR2 SQIVND (reference sequence). CDR3 sequence reads: CASSIQGSGANVLTF. Here the CDR3 DNA reads TGTGCCAGTAGTATTCAGGGTTCAGGGGCCAACGTCCTGACTTTC.

The chain employs TRBV10-2 and TRBJ1-5; D is perhaps TRBD1 (6 bases). CDR3 length equals 16 residues. The V end was cut by 3 bases, the J end by 0 bases, with 12 bases between. Germline V CDR1 and CDR2: WSHSY, SAAADI. The CDR3 reads CASSEMGHLSNQPQHF. The CDR3 bases are TGCGCCAGCAGTGAAATGGGACACCTTAGCAATCAGCCCCAGCATTTT.

This chain connects TRBV27 to TRBJ2-3; 7 bases match TRBD1. Trimming at V came to 5 bases and at J to 2 bases, leaving 10 bases not matched to a gene. Germline-derived CDR1 and CDR2 are MNHEY and SMNVEV (reference sequence). The CDR3 is made up of 16 amino acids. CDR3 coding DNA: TGTGCCAGCAGTACCCTCCAGACAGGGTTCACAGATACGCAGTATTTT. Amino acid sequence: CASSTLQTGFTDTQYF.

The chain is built from TRBV2 and TRBJ2-2, with TRBD1 as a possible D gene (6 bases). The germline CDR1 and CDR2 sequences are SNHLY and FYNNEI. The CDR3 contains 16 residues. V lost 1 base and J lost 5, with 14 bases in between. The CDR3 coding sequence is TGTGCCAGCAGTGAAGTTGTAGGGACACGAACCGGGGAGCTGTTTTTT. It yields the protein CASSEVVGTRTGELFF.

V is TRBV5-5 and J is TRBJ1-1; 7 nucleotides agree with TRBD1. The V gene end was trimmed by 0 bases and the J gene end by 4 bases; junction bases not matched to a gene: 12. This CDR3 comprises 17 residues. Germline V gives CDR1 SGHKS, CDR2 YYEKEE (reference sequence). CDR3 region: CASSLVGSQGGFTEAFF. The CDR3, as DNA: TGTGCCAGCAGCTTGGTTGGGTCGCAGGGGGGATTCACTGAAGCTTTCTTT.

Only a few counts were recorded for this clone. The chain combines TRBV5-1 with TRBJ1-2, with TRBD1 matching 9 bases. CDR3 size: 15 residues. The trim removed 3 bases at V and 6 bases at J, leaving 9 bases unmatched. Germline V gene data show CDR1 as SGHRS and CDR2 as YFSETQ. This CDR3 reads CASSSTGTGRDGYTF. Written as DNA, the CDR3 is TGCGCCAGCAGCTCAACCGGGACAGGGAGGGATGGCTACACCTTC. Combining the CDR3 with reference TRBV5-1 and TRBJ1-2 gives the whole variable domain KAGVTQTPRYLIKTRGQQVTLSCSPISGHRSVSWYQQTPGQGLQFLFEYFSETQRNKGNFPGRFSGRQFSNSRSEMNVSTLELGDSALYLCASSSTGTGRDGYTFGSGTRLTVV.

The count of this clone is one. The chain recombines TRBV6-2 or TRBV6-3 with TRBJ2-5, with 13 bases that match TRBD2. Germline V gene lookup returns CDR1 MNHEY and CDR2 SVGEGT. The CDR3 extends over 16 amino acids. J gave up 5 bases and V 5 bases, and 8 bases lay outside the gene matches. CDR3 loop: CASSRGLAGVRETQYF. DNA of the CDR3: TGTGCCAGCAGTCGAGGACTAGCGGGGGTCCGGGAGACCCAGTACTTC.

Concerning this clone: The sample holds other DNA sequences that translate to the same CDR3. The chain uses TRBV5-1 and TRBJ1-1; D gene unclear. This CDR3 comprises 14 residues. Germline V lookup: CDR1 SGHRS, CDR2 YFSETQ. Trimming stripped 2 bases from V and 5 bases from J, with 13 bases between. CDR3 residues: CASSLGGGGTEAFF. CDR3 coding DNA: TGCGCCAGCAGCTTAGGTGGCGGAGGTACTGAAGCTTTCTTT.

This chain joins TRBV25-1 and TRBJ1-2; D might be TRBD1 (6 bases). The germline CDR1 and CDR2 sequences are MGHDK and SYGVNS. V was cut by 4 bases and J by 2 bases, with 14 bases left in between. The CDR3 is 15 residues long. This chain's CDR3 is CASSGPYRVNYGYTF. The CDR3 region has the DNA TGTGCCAGCAGTGGGCCTTACAGGGTCAACTATGGCTACACCTTC.

The chain combines TRBV5-1 with TRBJ2-5; 13 nucleotides align to TRBD2. Germline CDR1 and CDR2: SGHRS and YFSETQ. The CDR3 runs 17 residues. V gave up 0 bases and J gave up 2 bases; unmatched junction bases: 4. The DNA for the CDR3 is TGCGCCAGCAGCTTGGGGGGACTAGCGGGGAGGCAAGAGACCCAGTACTTC. As protein: CASSLGGLAGRQETQYF.

This sequence joins TRBV4-3 and TRBJ1-2; unclear D gene. This CDR3 comprises 16 residues. Germline lookup yields CDR1 LGHNA and CDR2 YSLEER. Trimming pared 0 bases from V and 1 base from J, leaving 12 bases between. The CDR3 DNA is TGCGCCAGCAGCCAAGATTCGAGGGAGTTTAACTATGGCTACACCTTC. Its translation is CASSQDSREFNYGYTF.

This chain uses TRBV27 with TRBJ1-1, with 7 bases aligning to TRBD1. Germline CDR1 is MNHEY and CDR2 is SMNVEV (reference sequence). The CDR3 loop spans 17 amino acids. V lost 5 bases and J lost 6; bases outside the gene matches: 18. This CDR3 is CASSVRQGGLEGAEAFF. The DNA for the CDR3 is TGTGCCAGCAGTGTTCGACAGGGCGGGTTGGAGGGCGCTGAAGCTTTCTTT.

The chain recombines TRBV28 with TRBJ1-2, with 9 bases identical to TRBD1. The CDR3 loop spans 14 amino acids. The V gene's germline CDR1 is MDHEN and CDR2 SYDVKM. V dropped 11 bases and J dropped 8; count of bases not matched to a gene: 15. The CDR3 bases are TGTGCCGCATGGATCGGGACAGGGTTCGAAGGCTACACCTTC. It specifies CAAWIGTGFEGYTF.

The V call is TRBV28, the J call TRBJ2-4, with D possibly TRBD2 on 7 matching bases. Per the germline V gene, CDR1 is MDHEN and CDR2 is SYDVKM. V shed 2 bases and J shed 2 bases, with 10 bases lying between them. This CDR3 is 15 amino acids long. The CDR3 DNA follows: TGTGCCAGCAGTTTAAGGGGGGGAACCAAAAACATTCAGTACTTC. Its protein is CASSLRGGTKNIQYF.

CDR3 coding DNA: TGTGCCTGGGCTACAGGGACCACTGAAGCTTTCTTT. It is translated as CAWATGTTEAFF. This chain links TRBV30 with TRBJ1-1, with D maybe TRBD1 (6 bases). The length of the CDR3 is 12 residues. V was cut by 5 bases and J by 4 bases, with 11 bases left in between. Germline CDR1 is GTSNPN and CDR2 is SVGIG (reference sequence). Full variable domain (rest looked up from reference TRBV30 and TRBJ1-1): SQTIHQWPATLVQPVGSPLSLECTVEGTSNPNLYWYRQAAGRGLQLLFYSVGIGQISSEVPQNLSASRPQDRQFILSSKKLLLSDSGFYLCAWATGTTEAFFGQGTRLTVV.